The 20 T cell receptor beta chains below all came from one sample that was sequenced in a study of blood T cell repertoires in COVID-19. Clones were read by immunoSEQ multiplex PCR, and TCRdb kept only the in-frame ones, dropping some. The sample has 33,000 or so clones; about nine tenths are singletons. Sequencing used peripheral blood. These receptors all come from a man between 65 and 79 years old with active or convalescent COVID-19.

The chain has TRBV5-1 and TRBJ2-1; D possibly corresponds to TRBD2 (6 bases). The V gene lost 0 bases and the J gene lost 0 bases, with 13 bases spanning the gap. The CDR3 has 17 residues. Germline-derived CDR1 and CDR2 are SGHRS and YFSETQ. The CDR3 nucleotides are TGCGCCAGCAGCTTGGCAAATGGGCGGGACTCCTACAATGAGCAGTTCTTC. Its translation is CASSLANGRDSYNEQFF.

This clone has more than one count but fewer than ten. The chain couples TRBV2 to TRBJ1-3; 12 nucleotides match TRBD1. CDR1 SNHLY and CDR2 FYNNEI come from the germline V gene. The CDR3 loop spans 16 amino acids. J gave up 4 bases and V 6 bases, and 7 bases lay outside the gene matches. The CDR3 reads CASSASGTGGGNTIYF. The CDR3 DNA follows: TGTGCCAGCAGCGCCAGCGGGACAGGGGGCGGAAACACCATATATTTT.

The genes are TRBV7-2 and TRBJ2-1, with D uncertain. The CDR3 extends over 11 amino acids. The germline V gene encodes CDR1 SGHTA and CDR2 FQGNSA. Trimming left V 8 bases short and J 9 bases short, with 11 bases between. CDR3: CASATTGEQFF. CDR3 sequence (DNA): TGTGCCAGCGCCACCACGGGTGAGCAGTTCTTC.

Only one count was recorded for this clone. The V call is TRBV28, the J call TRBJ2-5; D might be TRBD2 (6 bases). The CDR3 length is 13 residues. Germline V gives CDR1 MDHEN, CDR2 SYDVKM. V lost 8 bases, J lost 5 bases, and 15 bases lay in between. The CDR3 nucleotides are TGTGCCAGCGGCGGAGGAGGGATTGAGACCCAGTACTTC. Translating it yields CASGGGGIETQYF.

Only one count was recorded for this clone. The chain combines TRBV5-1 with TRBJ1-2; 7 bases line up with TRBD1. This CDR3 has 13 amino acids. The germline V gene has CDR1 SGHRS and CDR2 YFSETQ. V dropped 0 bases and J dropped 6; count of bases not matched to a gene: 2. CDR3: CASSLDRGDGYTF. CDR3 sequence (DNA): TGCGCCAGCAGCTTGGACAGGGGAGATGGCTACACCTTC.

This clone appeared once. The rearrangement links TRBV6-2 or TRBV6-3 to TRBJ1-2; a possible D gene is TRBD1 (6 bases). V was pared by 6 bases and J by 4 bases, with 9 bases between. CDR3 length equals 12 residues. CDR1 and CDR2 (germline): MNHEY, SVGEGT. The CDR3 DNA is TGTGCCAGCAGCCGACAGGCCTATGGCTACACCTTC. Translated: CASSRQAYGYTF.

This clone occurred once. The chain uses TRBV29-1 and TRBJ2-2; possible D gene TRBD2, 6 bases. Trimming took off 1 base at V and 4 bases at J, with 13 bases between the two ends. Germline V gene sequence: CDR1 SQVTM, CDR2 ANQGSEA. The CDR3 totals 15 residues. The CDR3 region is CSVEGGGLGTGELFF. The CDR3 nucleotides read TGCAGCGTTGAAGGCGGAGGGTTGGGCACCGGGGAGCTGTTTTTT.

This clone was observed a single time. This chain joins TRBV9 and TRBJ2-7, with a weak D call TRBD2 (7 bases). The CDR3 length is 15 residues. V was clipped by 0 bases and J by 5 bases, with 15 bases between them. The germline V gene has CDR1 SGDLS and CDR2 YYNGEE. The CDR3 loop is CASSVGGGRNNEQYF. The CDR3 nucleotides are TGTGCCAGCAGCGTAGGGGGGGGCCGGAACAACGAGCAGTACTTC.

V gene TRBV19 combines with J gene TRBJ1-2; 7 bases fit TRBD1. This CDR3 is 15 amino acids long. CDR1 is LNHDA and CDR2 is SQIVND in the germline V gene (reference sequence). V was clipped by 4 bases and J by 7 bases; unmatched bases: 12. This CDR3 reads CASSTRQGTGSGYTF. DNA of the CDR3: TGTGCCAGTAGTACCAGACAGGGAACGGGGAGTGGCTACACCTTC.

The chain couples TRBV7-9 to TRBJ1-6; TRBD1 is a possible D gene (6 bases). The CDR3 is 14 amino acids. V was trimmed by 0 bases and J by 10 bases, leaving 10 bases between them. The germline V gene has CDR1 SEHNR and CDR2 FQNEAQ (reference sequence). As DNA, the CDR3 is TGTGCCAGCAGCTTAGCTACAGGGACGTCACCCCTCCACTTT. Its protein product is CASSLATGTSPLHF. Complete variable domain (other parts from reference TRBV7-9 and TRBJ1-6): DTGVSQNPRHKITKRGQNVTFRCDPISEHNRLYWYRQTLGQGPEFLTYFQNEAQLEKSRLLSDRFSAERPKGSFSTLEIQRTEQGDSAMYLCASSLATGTSPLHFGNGTRLTVT.

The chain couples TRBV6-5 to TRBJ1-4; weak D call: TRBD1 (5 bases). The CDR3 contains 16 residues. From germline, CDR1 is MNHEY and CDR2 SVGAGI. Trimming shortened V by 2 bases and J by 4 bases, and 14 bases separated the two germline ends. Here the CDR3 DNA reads TGTGCCAGCAGTTACGGCTACAGGACGGTTAATGAAAAACTGTTTTTT. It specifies CASSYGYRTVNEKLFF.

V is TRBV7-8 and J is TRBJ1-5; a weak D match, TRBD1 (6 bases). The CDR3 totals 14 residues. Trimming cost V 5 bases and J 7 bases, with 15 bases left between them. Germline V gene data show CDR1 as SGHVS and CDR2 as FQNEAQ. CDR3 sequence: CASSPSVGAQPQHF. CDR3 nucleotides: TGTGCCAGCAGCCCCTCTGTGGGGGCCCAGCCCCAGCATTTT.

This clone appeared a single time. DNA of the CDR3: TGCAGTGCTAGTAGGGGACAGGGAATGGCTCAGCCCCAGCATTTT. Encoded protein: CSASRGQGMAQPQHF. This chain joins TRBV20-1 and TRBJ1-5, with 9 bases fitting TRBD1. CDR1 and CDR2 from the germline V gene are DFQATT and SNEGSKA (reference sequence). V trimming: 3 bases; J trimming: 6 bases; junction bases outside the gene matches: 9. This CDR3 has 15 residues.

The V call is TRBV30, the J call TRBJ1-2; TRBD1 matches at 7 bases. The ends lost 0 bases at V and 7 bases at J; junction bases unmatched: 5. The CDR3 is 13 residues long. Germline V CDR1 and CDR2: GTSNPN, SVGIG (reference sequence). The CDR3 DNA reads TGTGCCTGGAGTGTATGGCAGGGGGGTGGCTACACCTTC. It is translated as CAWSVWQGGGYTF.

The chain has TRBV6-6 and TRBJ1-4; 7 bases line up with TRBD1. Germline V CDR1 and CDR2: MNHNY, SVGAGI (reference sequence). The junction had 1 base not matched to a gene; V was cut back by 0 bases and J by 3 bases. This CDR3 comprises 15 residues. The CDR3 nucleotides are TGTGCCAGCAGTTACTCCGGGACAGCTAATGAAAAACTGTTTTTT. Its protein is CASSYSGTANEKLFF.

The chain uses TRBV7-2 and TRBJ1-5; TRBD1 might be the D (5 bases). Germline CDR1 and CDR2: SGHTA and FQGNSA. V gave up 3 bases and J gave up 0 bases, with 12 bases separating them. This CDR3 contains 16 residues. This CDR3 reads CASSLTVTYSNQPQHF. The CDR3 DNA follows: TGTGCCAGCAGCTTGACAGTCACCTATAGCAATCAGCCCCAGCATTTT.

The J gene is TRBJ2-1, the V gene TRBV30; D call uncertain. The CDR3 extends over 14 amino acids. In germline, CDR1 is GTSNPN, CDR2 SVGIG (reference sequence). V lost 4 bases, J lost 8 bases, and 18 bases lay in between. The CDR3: CAWTPDGSRYEQFF. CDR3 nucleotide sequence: TGTGCCTGGACCCCCGATGGTAGCCGCTATGAGCAGTTCTTC.

Here the CDR3 reads CASSTRQGHSVRDEQFF. CDR3 nucleotides: TGTGCCAGTAGTACCCGACAGGGTCATAGCGTGCGCGATGAGCAGTTCTTC. The rearrangement joins TRBV19 to TRBJ2-1; TRBD1 agrees at 7 bases. Trimming took 4 bases from V and 8 from J; bases not matched to a gene: 17. This CDR3 comprises 17 residues. Germline V lookup: CDR1 LNHDA, CDR2 SQIVND (reference sequence).

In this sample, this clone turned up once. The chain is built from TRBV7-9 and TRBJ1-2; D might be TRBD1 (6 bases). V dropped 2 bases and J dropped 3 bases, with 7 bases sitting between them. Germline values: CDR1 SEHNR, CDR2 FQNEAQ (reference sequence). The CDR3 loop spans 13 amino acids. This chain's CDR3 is CASSLSGDYGYTF. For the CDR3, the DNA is TGTGCCAGCAGCTTATCAGGGGACTATGGCTACACCTTC.

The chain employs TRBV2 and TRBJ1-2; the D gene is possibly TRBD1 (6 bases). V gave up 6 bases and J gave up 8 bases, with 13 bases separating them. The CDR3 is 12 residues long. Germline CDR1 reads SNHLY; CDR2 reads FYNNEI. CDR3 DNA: TGTGCCAGCAGACAGGGCAACGACGGCTACACCTTC. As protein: CASRQGNDGYTF. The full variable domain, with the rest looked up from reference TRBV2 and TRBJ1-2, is EPEVTQTPSHQVTQMGQEVILRCVPISNHLYFYWYRQILGQKVEFLVSFYNNEISEKSEIFDDQFSVERPDGSNFTLKIRSTKLEDSAMYFCASRQGNDGYTFGSGTRLTVV.